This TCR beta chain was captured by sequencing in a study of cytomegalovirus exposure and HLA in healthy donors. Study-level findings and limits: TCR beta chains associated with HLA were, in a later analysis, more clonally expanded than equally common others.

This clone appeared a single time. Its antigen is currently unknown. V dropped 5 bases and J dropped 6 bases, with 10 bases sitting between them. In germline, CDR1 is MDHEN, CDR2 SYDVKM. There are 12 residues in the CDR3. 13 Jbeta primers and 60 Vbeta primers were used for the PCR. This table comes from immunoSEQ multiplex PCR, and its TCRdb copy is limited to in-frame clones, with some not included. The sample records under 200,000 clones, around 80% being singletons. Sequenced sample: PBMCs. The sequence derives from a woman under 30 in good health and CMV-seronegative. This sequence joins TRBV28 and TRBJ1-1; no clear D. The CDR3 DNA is TGTGCCAGCAGTCCGGAGATCTCTGAAGCTTTCTTT. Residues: CASSPEISEAFF.